This T cell receptor (beta chain) comes out of a study of T cells in Graves' hyperthyroidism and ophthalmopathy. Notes on the study in general: Blood held most thyroid clonotypes expanded above 0.001 frequency. The model made its ophthalmopathy prediction, and onset followed a median approximately 6 months later.

The germline gives CDR1 MNHNS, CDR2 SASEGT. Trimming removed 6 bases from V and 9 bases from J; junction bases left unmatched: 12. The CDR3 is made up of 15 amino acids. It was RNA transcripts that yielded the amplified TCR beta CDR3 regions. The HTBI primer set served for first-round RT-PCR of the TCR CDR3. TCRdb reprocessed the multiplex PCR reads with MiXCR, giving one entry per CDR3 protein. The sample shows approximately 520,000 distinct CDR3 sequences, around 22% of them seen only once. Notes on this clonotype: The antigen is undetermined. A read error is possible here, since a much larger clone lies one base away.

The rearrangement uses TRBV6-1 and TRBJ2-5; 11 nucleotides line up with TRBD2. Specimen: blood. This TCR was recovered from a woman in her twenties or thirties with Graves' ophthalmopathy. As DNA, the CDR3 is TGTGCCAGCAGAATTAGCGGGGGGGCCTGGGAGTCCCAGTACTTC. Translation gives CASRISGGAWESQYF.